This is a list of T cell receptor beta chains from one sample in a study of shared clonotypes between healthy human individuals. Using immunoSEQ multiplex PCR, the repertoire was profiled, and TCRdb retains in-frame clones only, with some absent. The sample yields 1.5 million to 2.5 million clones, about 95% seen once. The sequencing input was naive CD8+ T cells sorted from blood. The receptors originated from a man younger than 35 in good health. Both conserved end residues are part of each CDR3. The order of the fields is V gene, J gene, D gene, CDR3 DNA, CDR3 protein. The D gene is left open where the match is weak.

TRBV20-1	TRBJ1-1	TRBD1	TGCAGTGCCACAGGGGGTACTGAAGCTTTCTTT	CSATGGTEAFF
TRBV5-6	TRBJ1-3	NA	TGTGCCAGCAGCTGGACAGACTCTGGAAACACCATATATTTT	CASSWTDSGNTIYF
TRBV4-1	TRBJ2-1	TRBD1	TGCGCCAGCAGCCAAGATTCGACAGGGAGTCGCCATGAGCAGTTCTTC	CASSQDSTGSRHEQFF
TRBV7-6	TRBJ2-7	TRBD2	TGTGCCAGCAGCTTAGTTTCACTAGCGGGAGGCCACGAGCAGTACTTC	CASSLVSLAGGHEQYF
TRBV5-1	TRBJ2-3	TRBD2	TGCGCCAGCAGCTACGGACTAGCGGGTTTAGCAGATACGCAGTATTTT	CASSYGLAGLADTQYF
TRBV6-5	TRBJ2-3	NA	TGTGCCAGCAGTTACTCGCGGACAGCCTTCACAGATACGCAGTATTTT	CASSYSRTAFTDTQYF
TRBV5-4	TRBJ2-7	NA	TGTGCCAGCAGCTTAGAGGGCTCTCCCTACGAGCAGTACTTC	CASSLEGSPYEQYF
TRBV6-1	TRBJ2-2	NA	TGTGCCAGCAGTGCGTTTCGGGGTGAACCGAACACCGGGGAGCTGTTTTTT	CASSAFRGEPNTGELFF
TRBV7-6	TRBJ1-2	NA	TGTGCCAGCGGGGGACTAGACTATGGCTACACCTTC	CASGGLDYGYTF
TRBV10-3	TRBJ1-3	NA	TGTGCCATCAGTGAGTTCCGGACCGGCTCTGGAAACACCATATATTTT	CAISEFRTGSGNTIYF